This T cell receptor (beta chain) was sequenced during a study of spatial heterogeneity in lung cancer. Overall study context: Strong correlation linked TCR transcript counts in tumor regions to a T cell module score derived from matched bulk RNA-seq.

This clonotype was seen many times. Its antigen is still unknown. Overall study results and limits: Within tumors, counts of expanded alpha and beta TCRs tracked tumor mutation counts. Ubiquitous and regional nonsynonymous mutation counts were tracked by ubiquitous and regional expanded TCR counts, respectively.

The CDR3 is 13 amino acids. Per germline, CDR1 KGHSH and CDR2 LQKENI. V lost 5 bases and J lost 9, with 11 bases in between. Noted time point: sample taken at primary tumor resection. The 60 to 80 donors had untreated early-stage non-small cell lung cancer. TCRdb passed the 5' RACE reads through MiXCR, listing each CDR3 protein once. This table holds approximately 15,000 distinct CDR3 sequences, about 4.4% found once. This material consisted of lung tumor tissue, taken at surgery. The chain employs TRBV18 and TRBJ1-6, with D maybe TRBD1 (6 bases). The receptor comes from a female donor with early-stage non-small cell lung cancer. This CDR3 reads CASSRTDTSPLHF. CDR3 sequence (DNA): TGTGCCAGCTCAAGGACAGACACTTCACCCCTCCACTTT.